This TCR beta chain emerged from a study of a mutant IDH1 vaccine in newly diagnosed glioma. On the study more broadly: Radiotherapy alone preceded vaccination by 4-6 weeks; alternatively, vaccination started with temozolomide cycles. Before enrollment, patients got radiotherapy alone, temozolomide alone, or mostly the combination. Findings and caveats of the study: Variations in leading peripheral T cell clonotypes appeared to have no connection with pseudoprogression.

Germline values: CDR1 SGHAT, CDR2 FQDESV (reference sequence). Trimming removed 6 bases from V and 2 bases from J, with 15 bases in between. This CDR3 is 15 amino acids long. Clones were sequenced by immunoSEQ multiplex PCR, and TCRdb holds only the in-frame ones, with some missing. This sample yields approximately 60,000 clones, of which around four fifths are seen a single time; around 4.1% belongs to the top ten. Time point of the sample: week 47, end of study. Vaccination used 300 ug of mutant IDH1 20-mer peptide per dose, with topical imiquimod. New WHO grade 3 or 4 astrocytomas that were IDH1-mutant and ATRX-lost had been found in donors. This clone was observed a single time. Its antigen is unidentified.

The TCR originated in a man aged 25-45 years with glioma. Specimen: PBMCs, collected from a glioma patient whose treatment included an IDH1 peptide vaccine. The chain employs TRBV11-1 and TRBJ2-3; perhaps TRBD1 as D (6 bases). The DNA of the CDR3 is TGTGCCAGCAGTTTGGGTACAGGGTACACAGATACGCAGTATTTT. It translates to CASSLGTGYTDTQYF.